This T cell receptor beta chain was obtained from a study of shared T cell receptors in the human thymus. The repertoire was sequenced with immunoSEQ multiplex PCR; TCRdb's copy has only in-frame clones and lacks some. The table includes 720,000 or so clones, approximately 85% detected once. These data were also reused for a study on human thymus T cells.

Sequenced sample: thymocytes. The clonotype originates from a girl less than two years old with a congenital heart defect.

CDR3: CASSSNRECSYNSPLHF. CDR3 nucleotides: TGTGCCAGCAGTTCGAACAGGGAATGCTCCTATAATTCACCCCTCCACTTT. V is TRBV27 and J is TRBJ1-6; perhaps TRBD1 as D (6 bases). V was trimmed by 4 bases and J by 0 bases, leaving 13 bases between them. The CDR3 runs 17 residues. Germline CDR1 MNHEY, CDR2 SMNVEV (reference sequence).